Listed below are T cell receptor beta chains from one sample, sequenced in a study of blood T cell repertoires in COVID-19. Clones were sequenced by immunoSEQ multiplex PCR, and TCRdb holds only the in-frame ones, with some missing. The sample has hundreds of thousands of clones; 80% to 90% are singletons. The sequenced sample was PBMCs or T cells enriched from blood (not recorded which). The receptors here all came from a woman aged 18-29 years who had recovered from COVID-19. Both conserved end residues are part of each CDR3. The D gene is left open where the match is weak. Not every row has a clone size; where given, it reads once, few, many or a size class.

>TRBD1|TRBJ1-4|-|TRBV19
TGTGCCAGTAGTATCGTCGACAGGGGGACCACTAATGAAAAACTGTTTTTT
CASSIVDRGTTNEKLFF
>-|TRBJ1-2|-|TRBV28
TGTGCCAGCAGTCCTATAACCCAGGGACACCCGGGATATAGGGACTATGGCTACACCTTC
CASSPITQGHPGYRDYGYTF
>TRBD1|TRBJ1-5|-|TRBV2
TGTGCCAGCAGGCAGGACAGGGCCGATCAGCCCCAGCATTTT
CASRQDRADQPQHF
>-|TRBJ2-1|-|TRBV7-2
TGTGCCAGCAGCCGCAGGGTAGGGGAATCCAATGAGCAGTTCTTC
CASSRRVGESNEQFF
>-|TRBJ2-1|once|TRBV4-3
TGCGCCAGCAGCCAAGTCGGGCAGGGCAGTAATGAGCAGTTCTTC
CASSQVGQGSNEQFF
>-|TRBJ2-1|-|TRBV6-5
TGTGCCAGCAGTTACCTCCAGGGCGAGCAGTTCTTC
CASSYLQGEQFF
>TRBD1|TRBJ2-5|-|TRBV24-1
TGTGCCACCAGTGACCCTGGACAGGGGGGGGAGACCCAGTACTTC
CATSDPGQGGETQYF
>-|TRBJ1-4|once|TRBV11-2
TGTGCCAGCAGCTTATCGAAAGAACGGTGGGGAGGCGATGAAAAACTGTTTTTT
CASSLSKERWGGDEKLFF
>TRBD1|TRBJ1-5|few|TRBV6-5
TGTGCCAGCAGTTCTACAGGGGCAGGCAATCAGCCCCAGCATTTT
CASSSTGAGNQPQHF
>-|TRBJ2-7|-|TRBV7-2
TGTGCCAGCAGCCTCAGGGGAGGGTCCTACGAGCAGTACTTC
CASSLRGGSYEQYF
>-|TRBJ1-5|-|TRBV3-1/TRBV3-2
TGTGCCAGCAGCCCCGGGGGCTGGGGGGGGCAGCCCCAGCATTTT
CASSPGGWGGQPQHF
>TRBD1|TRBJ1-1|-|TRBV27
TGTGCCAGCAAGAAGCCGACAGGGGGAACGTTGAACACTGAAGCTTTCTTT
CASKKPTGGTLNTEAFF
>-|TRBJ2-7|-|TRBV7-2
TGTGCCAGCAGCCCGCCCGGGAAGGCTTTCTCCGAGCAGTACTTC
CASSPPGKAFSEQYF
>-|TRBJ1-1|-|TRBV28
TGTGCCAGCAGCCCCTTACGAGGGGAGGGGGTCCAAACTGAAGCTTTCTTT
CASSPLRGEGVQTEAFF
>TRBD1|TRBJ1-2|-|TRBV6-1
TGTGCCAGCAGTGATATCGGCCGGGACAGGAACTATGGCTACACCTTC
CASSDIGRDRNYGYTF
>-|TRBJ1-6|once|TRBV5-6
TGTGCCAGCAGCACCTCAGACGGGGGAGACAATTCACCCCTCCACTTT
CASSTSDGGDNSPLHF
>-|TRBJ1-4|few|TRBV18
TGTGCCAGCTCACTCAACACAGGGAATGAAAAACTGTTTTTT
CASSLNTGNEKLFF
>-|TRBJ2-1|-|TRBV5-3
TGTGCCAGAAGCTTGGCGGGCCTACCTATGAACCGGGAGTTGGTTGATGAGCAGTTCTTC
CARSLAGLPMNRELVDEQFF
>-|TRBJ1-1|-|TRBV6-5
TGTGCCACCTCGACGGGAGGGCCTGAAGCTTTCTTT
CATSTGGPEAFF
>TRBD2|TRBJ2-2|-|TRBV11-2
TGTGCCAGCAGTTTAACCATTTTAGCGGGAGGATCGGGGGAGCTGTTTTTT
CASSLTILAGGSGELFF
>-|TRBJ1-2|-|TRBV6-5
TGTGCCAGCAGTTTTATACCACAGGGTAGCTATGGCTACACCTTC
CASSFIPQGSYGYTF
>TRBD2|TRBJ2-1|-|TRBV27
TGTGCCAGCAGTTTAGCGGGGGGGCTGAATGAGCAGTTCTTC
CASSLAGGLNEQFF
>TRBD1|TRBJ2-7|few|TRBV15
TGTGCCACCAGCGAGGGGTTAAGCGCAGGGGGCTACGAGCAGTACTTC
CATSEGLSAGGYEQYF
>-|TRBJ1-6|-|TRBV29-1
TGCAGCGCCAGAGGGACATCTAATAATTCACCCCTCCACTTT
CSARGTSNNSPLHF
>-|TRBJ1-1|-|TRBV5-6
TGTGCCAGCCGCCGGTGGAACAGGGAGAACACTGAAGCTTTCTTT
CASRRWNRENTEAFF
>-|TRBJ2-7|-|TRBV13
TGTGCCAGCACCCTCGGGGCTCTAGCGTCAGTCTACGAGCAGTACTTC
CASTLGALASVYEQYF
>-|TRBJ2-7|-|TRBV6-1
TGTGCCAGCAGTGAAGTGGGTTGGTCGCGGGGTATGGGCTACGAGCAGTACTTC
CASSEVGWSRGMGYEQYF
>-|TRBJ1-1|-|TRBV27
TGTGCCAGCAGCACGACAGCGTACACTGAAGCTTTCTTT
CASSTTAYTEAFF
>TRBD2|TRBJ2-7|-|TRBV5-6
TGTGCCAGCAGCCGAATTTCTGGACTAGCGGACCTATCCTACGAGCAGTACTTC
CASSRISGLADLSYEQYF
>-|TRBJ2-1|-|TRBV11-2
TGTGCCAGCAGCCACGGACAACACAATGAGCAGTTCTTC
CASSHGQHNEQFF
>TRBD2|TRBJ2-7|-|TRBV18
TGTGCCAGCTCACCCGGACTAGTCAATTACGAGCAGTACTTC
CASSPGLVNYEQYF
>-|TRBJ1-6|-|TRBV7-8
TGTGCCAGCAGCTTAGTGGCGGGGGCTTTCTCACCCCTCCACTTT
CASSLVAGAFSPLHF
>TRBD1|TRBJ1-1|-|TRBV19
TGTGCCAGTAGTAAGCAGGGGGGAATGAACACTGAAGCTTTCTTT
CASSKQGGMNTEAFF
>TRBD1|TRBJ1-1|-|TRBV18
TGTGCCAGCTCAAGACAGGGTGGGTGGAACACTGAAGCTTTCTTT
CASSRQGGWNTEAFF
>-|TRBJ2-7|-|TRBV28
TGTGCCAGCAGTTTACCGAGGTACGAGCAGTACTTC
CASSLPRYEQYF
>-|TRBJ1-1|-|TRBV4-3
TGCGCCAGCAGCCAAGTATGGAACACTGAAGCTTTCTTT
CASSQVWNTEAFF
>-|TRBJ1-5|-|TRBV3-1/TRBV3-2
TGTGCCAGCAGCCAAGATTGGCGCAGAGGGGGTAGCAATCAGCCCCAGCATTTT
CASSQDWRRGGSNQPQHF
>-|TRBJ1-1|few|TRBV5-1
TGCGCCAGCAGCACGGCTACAGGGAACACTGAAGCTTTCTTT
CASSTATGNTEAFF
>-|TRBJ2-5|-|TRBV6-2/TRBV6-3
TGTGCCAGCAGTTTCTCCCGGCCGGGAGAGACCCAGTACTTC
CASSFSRPGETQYF
>-|TRBJ2-1|-|TRBV18
TGTGCCAGCCTTACAAGCTCCTACAATGAGCAGTTCTTC
CASLTSSYNEQFF
>TRBD1|TRBJ2-2|-|TRBV27
TGTGCCAGCAGTTTATACAGGGGTCGTACCGGGGAGCTGTTTTTT
CASSLYRGRTGELFF
>TRBD2|TRBJ2-1|few|TRBV5-4
TGTGCCAGCAGCTTACGGCTAGCGGAGACGACTGAGCAGTTCTTC
CASSLRLAETTEQFF
>TRBD2|TRBJ2-3|-|TRBV5-1
TGCGCCAGCAGTTTTGGGGGACTAGCCTTACTTGATACGCAGTATTTT
CASSFGGLALLDTQYF
>TRBD1|TRBJ1-4|-|TRBV18
TGTGCCAGCTCACCGGGGACAGGGAATGAAAAACTGTTTTTT
CASSPGTGNEKLFF
>TRBD1|TRBJ1-1|-|TRBV11-3
TGTGCCAGCAGCCAGGGACAGCCTCCCACTGAAGCTTTCTTT
CASSQGQPPTEAFF
>-|TRBJ1-4|-|TRBV10-1
TGCGCCAGCAGTGACCCGACCGGACACGCAACTAATGAAAAACTGTTTTTT
CASSDPTGHATNEKLFF
>TRBD1|TRBJ1-4|-|TRBV27
TGTGCCAGCAGCCCGACAGGGGGGGAAAAACTGTTTTTT
CASSPTGGEKLFF
>-|TRBJ2-6|once|TRBV13
TGTGCCAGCAGCACAAGGGGGTCGGGGGCCAACGTCCTGACTTTC
CASSTRGSGANVLTF
>TRBD1|TRBJ1-6|once|TRBV18
TGTGCCAGCTCACCACCGAACAGGGGAGCTAATTCACCCCTCCACTTT
CASSPPNRGANSPLHF
>-|TRBJ1-4|-|TRBV5-1
TGCGCCAGCAGCTCACCAGGGTTGGAGGAAAAACTGTTTTTT
CASSSPGLEEKLFF
>TRBD2|TRBJ2-1|-|TRBV27
TGTGCCAGCAGTTTACCGGGACTAGCCAATGAGCAGTTCTTC
CASSLPGLANEQFF
>-|TRBJ1-1|-|TRBV7-9
TGTGCCAGCGGCGGGGGCATTAACACTGAAGCTTTCTTT
CASGGGINTEAFF
>-|TRBJ1-5|-|TRBV5-8
TGTGCCAGCAGCTTAGGTGGAGGGACCGACCTCCATAGCAATCAGCCCCAGCATTTT
CASSLGGGTDLHSNQPQHF
>-|TRBJ1-5|-|TRBV4-2
TGTGCCAGCAGCCAACGGGGGGGCCATCAGCCCCAGCATTTT
CASSQRGGHQPQHF
>-|TRBJ1-1|-|TRBV12-3/TRBV12-4
TGTGCCAGCAGTTATCACACAGGGACTGAAGCTTTCTTT
CASSYHTGTEAFF
>TRBD1|TRBJ1-6|-|TRBV30
TGTGCCTGGAGAGGACCAGGGGGATATAATTCACCCCTCCACTTT
CAWRGPGGYNSPLHF
>-|TRBJ2-7|-|TRBV7-9
TGTGCCAGCAGCTTAGGGGGGGGCCCACCTCGCTACGAGCAGTACTTC
CASSLGGGPPRYEQYF
>-|TRBJ2-3|-|TRBV6-1
TGTGCCAGCAGTGAAGGCTTTACCGGGAACACAGATACGCAGTATTTT
CASSEGFTGNTDTQYF
>-|TRBJ1-1|-|TRBV28
TGTGCCAGCAGAAGTCGGAGAGGTGAAGCTTTCTTT
CASRSRRGEAFF
>-|TRBJ1-2|-|TRBV12-3/TRBV12-4
TGTGCCAGCAGTTTTACGAGGCACTATGGCTACACCTTC
CASSFTRHYGYTF